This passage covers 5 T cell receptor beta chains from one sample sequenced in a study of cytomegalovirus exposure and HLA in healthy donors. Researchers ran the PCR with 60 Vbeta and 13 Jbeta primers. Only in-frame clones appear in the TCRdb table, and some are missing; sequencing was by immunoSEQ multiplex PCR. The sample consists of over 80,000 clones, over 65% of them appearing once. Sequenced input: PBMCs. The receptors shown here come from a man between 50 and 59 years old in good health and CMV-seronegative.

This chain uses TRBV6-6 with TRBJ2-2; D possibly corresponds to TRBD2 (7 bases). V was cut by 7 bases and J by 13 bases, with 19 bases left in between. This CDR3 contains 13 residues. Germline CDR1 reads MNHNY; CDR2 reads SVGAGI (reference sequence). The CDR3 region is CASTHYREGVLFF. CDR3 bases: TGTGCCAGCACCCACTACAGGGAGGGTGTGCTGTTTTTT.

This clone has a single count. The CDR3 sequence is CASGSPGGSYEQYF. The CDR3 bases are TGTGCCAGCGGATCTCCCGGGGGCTCCTACGAGCAGTACTTC. J is TRBJ2-7 and V is TRBV28, with D perhaps TRBD2 (6 bases). This CDR3 contains 14 residues. V lost 8 bases to trimming and J lost 0 bases, with 14 bases between them. Looked up from germline, CDR1 is MDHEN and CDR2 is SYDVKM.

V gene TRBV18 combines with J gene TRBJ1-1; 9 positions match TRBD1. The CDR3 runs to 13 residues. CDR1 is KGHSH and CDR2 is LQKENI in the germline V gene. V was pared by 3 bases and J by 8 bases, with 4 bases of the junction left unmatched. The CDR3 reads CASSPSDRGEAFF. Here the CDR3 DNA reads TGTGCCAGCTCACCCTCAGACAGGGGGGAAGCTTTCTTT.

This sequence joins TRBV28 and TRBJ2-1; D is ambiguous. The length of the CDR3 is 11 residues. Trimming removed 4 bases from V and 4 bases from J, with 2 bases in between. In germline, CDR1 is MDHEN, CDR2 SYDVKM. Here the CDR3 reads CASSSYNEQFF. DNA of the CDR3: TGTGCCAGCAGTTCTTACAATGAGCAGTTCTTC.

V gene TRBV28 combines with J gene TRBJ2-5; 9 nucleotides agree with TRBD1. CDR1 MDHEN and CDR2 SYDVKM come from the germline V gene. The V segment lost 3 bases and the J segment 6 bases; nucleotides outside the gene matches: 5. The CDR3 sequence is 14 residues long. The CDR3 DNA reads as TGTGCCAGCAGTTTCCTACAGGGGGCAAAGACCCAGTACTTC. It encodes CASSFLQGAKTQYF.